The text below deals with one T cell receptor (beta chain). Its antigen is unknown. No clone much larger than this one lies a single base away; base qualities are absent. In total, 500 to 700 healthy bone marrow donors made up the cohort. Cohort members were all nominally healthy when sampled, although unrecorded immune exposures were likely present. The donor tested CMV seronegative, placing the donor among the roughly 400 seronegative members of the cohort. A peripheral blood sample was provided by each donor, and peripheral blood mononuclear cells were used for TCR beta sequencing. Genomic DNA was extracted from the blood cell samples with the Qiagen DNeasy Blood Extraction Kit. The data are from a study of cytomegalovirus exposure and HLA in healthy donors (dated by TCRdb to 2015 to 2018). Concerning the study at large: An earlier analysis of 587 of the donors reported 276 Gb of sequence data and 100 million to 120 million unique TCR beta sequences obtained from 150 million to 200 million T cells. An early release that covered about 600 HLA-typed donors contained about 290 gigabases of sequencing data and tens of millions of unique TCR sequences. Of the 300 to 500 genotyped donors, roughly 76% were placed in the genetic ancestry cluster associated with self-reported Caucasian donors. The aim of the study was to test whether cataloging public T cell receptors could identify signatures of past pathogen exposure. The T cell repertoires of several hundred subjects were profiled by immunosequencing and related to cytomegalovirus serostatus. Besides the first cohort of roughly 700 subjects, a separate validation cohort made up of 120 different subjects was used. The study combined high-throughput TCR immunosequencing, statistical association of individual TCRs with disease status, and machine learning to predict cytomegalovirus infection status. A later analysis re-examined previously published TCR beta repertoires from just over 650 donors and added high-resolution HLA genotyping to investigate patterns of TCR occurrence. Rather than drawing on any new phenotypic data, the later analysis identified candidate immune exposures from TCR beta sequences and the way those sequences occurred across donors. To decide whether each TCR beta V gene segment behaved as functional or pseudogenic, an earlier analysis of some 570 of the donors relied on high-throughput TCR beta sequencing. Donor age, sex, ethnicity and CMV serostatus were compiled alongside the repertoire data. A later genetic analysis used genome-wide SNP genotypes for about three fifths of the 666 donors, treating that subset as a discovery cohort. Every discovery cohort repertoire had been produced on one sequencing platform. HLA typing included class I and class II loci at four-digit resolution. The number of typed donors differed by locus: about 620-640 for A, B, C, DRB1 and DQB1; approximately 540 for DQA1; approximately 600 for DPA1; and some 450 for DPB1. Four or five DR-DQ haplotypes were handled as single units for association and clustering, since linkage in the cohort was strong. Among 300 to 450 genotyped donors of the cohort, an average of approximately 240,000 unique TCR beta nucleotide sequences were sequenced per donor, around a sixth of them non-productive. Findings and caveats that apply to the study as a whole: Immune exposure information for the cohort was limited to CMV serostatus. In vitro tests confirmed that a few of the cytomegalovirus-associated TCR beta chains recognize cytomegalovirus antigens. Because HLA typing was unavailable for some donors at each locus, only the typed subset was used in association tests. Strong co-occurrence of HLA alleles, especially DR and DQ, made assigning TCR associations to individual alleles difficult. It was suggested by the authors that the approach could potentially be generalized to other disease states and immunological phenotypes. In an earlier analysis of about 600 of the donors, most TCR beta V segments appeared in productive rearrangements about 87% or about 30% of the time, broadly matching IMGT annotations. Linkage disequilibrium might explain the correlated functional status among segregating V segments, but an unknown experimental factor could not be ruled out. Across donors, most TCR sequences were observed very rarely, whereas some public TCRs were present in many individuals. A further reported finding was that TCR beta sequences accurately predicted the HLA-A and HLA-B alleles for most subjects in the first cohort. A later analysis associated about 17,000 TCR beta sequences with specific HLA alleles at a false discovery rate of 0.05. According to a later analysis, most CMV-associated TCR beta chains appeared to be HLA-restricted, and the HLA associations seemed to be driven largely by CMV exposure. A later genetic analysis reported fewer N-insertions in productive TCRs among donors in an Asian-associated ancestry cluster than the roughly 620-donor mean. According to a later analysis, parvovirus B19, influenza, CMV and Epstein-Barr virus appeared linked to several top co-occurrence clusters. An association between a missense DCLRE1C variant and V-gene and J-gene trimming of TCR beta chains was found in a later genetic analysis and replicated in an independent cohort. Roughly 17 rarely observed V segments, including chromosome 9 orphons, were excluded from the earlier analysis of some 590 of the donors because counts were too low. The study listed 170 or so TCR beta chains as associated with cytomegalovirus. Roughly uniform sequencing depth across donors was assumed in presence/absence analyses, although this assumption may not hold. In a later analysis, the rate of TCR association differed among HLA loci, with DRB1 alleles having the most associated TCRs and HLA-C alleles having the fewest. The sequencing pipeline was judged likely to have produced a cluster of highly shared sequence variants as a technical artifact. A later analysis found that HLA-associated TCR beta chains were more clonally expanded and had lower generation probabilities than equally common non-associated chains. Because the 87-base-pair reads could not distinguish some IMGT-functional V segments, including TRBV6-2 and TRBV6-3, those segments were excluded. Cytomegalovirus status was reported to be diagnosed by the classifier with high specificity and sensitivity in both the original and validation cohorts. In this cohort, only TCR beta chains were sequenced, and detectable features were limited by the absence of alpha or paired-chain data.

Clipping removes 5 bases from V and 8 bases from J, with 11 as the unmatched junction base count. There are 14 amino acids in the CDR3, from cysteine to phenylalanine inclusive. Just CDR3 DNA is preserved here, 42 bases in frame from base 1. The germline V gene (reference sequence) provides CDR1 SGHNT and CDR2 YYREEE. The method behind the library was the immunoSEQ multiplex PCR assay. A mixture of 60 forward primers for TCR Vbeta segments and 13 reverse primers for TCR Jbeta segments was used in the multiplex PCR. A multiplex PCR assay on genomic DNA amplified the CDR3 region of rearranged TCR beta genes. The amplified TCR beta libraries were sequenced on the Illumina HiSeq System as 87-base-pair reads. Under the source paper's analysis protocol: In a later analysis, roughly 80 million unique TCR beta chains were counted across the 650 to 700 repertoires, and around 11 million of these chains were shared by at least two donors. Raw reads were error-corrected and collapsed into unique sequences by a nearest-neighbor algorithm in which closely related sequences were merged to remove PCR and sequencing errors. V, D and J gene segments were assigned by aligning CDR3 sequences to IMGT reference sequences. For a sequence to be retained, a match of at least six nucleotides was required to both a V gene segment and a J gene segment. A rearrangement counted as productive if the CDR3 had no stop codons and remained in frame with V and J, and every other rearrangement counted as non-productive. CDR3 was defined by IMGT convention, running from the second conserved V-encoded cysteine to the conserved J-encoded phenylalanine. The earlier analysis of some 600 of the donors excluded sequences that lacked an unambiguous match to a single V gene segment. In an earlier analysis of 587 of the donors, V segments were called functional above 56.7% productive rearrangements and were called segregating when the between-donor standard deviation exceeded 5%. A statistical classification framework was built to diagnose cytomegalovirus status from the catalog of TCR beta chain sequences. V and J gene assignment, in a later analysis, came from comparing TCR nucleotide sequences with IMGT/GENE-DB human TR gene sequences. In a later analysis, CDR3 sequences and most-parsimonious VDJ recombination scenarios were assigned using the TCRdist pipeline. In a later analysis, each TCR beta chain was defined by its CDR3 amino acid sequence together with its V-gene family, and reads without a unique V-gene family were excluded. As a way to deal with suspected cross-contamination and a sequencing artifact, a later analysis dropped 592 nucleotide sequences that were highly shared and had low generation probability. A later analysis calculated a clonal expansion index for each public chain from normalized within-repertoire ranks of inferred template counts. Generation probabilities in a later analysis came from a VDJ recombination model fitted to out-of-frame rearrangements, and those results were checked against IGoR. A later analysis scored TCR-TCR, TCR-HLA and TCR-CMV co-occurrence with hypergeometric tests, applying a repertoire-size bias correction to TCR pairs. False discovery rates were estimated in a later analysis by permuting HLA or CMV assignments 20 times. In a later analysis, co-occurring TCRs were grouped using DBSCAN, and TCRdist sequence similarity was added for clustering within HLA-allele-positive subsets. Repertoires with fewer than 30,000 or more than 120,000 public chains were left out of co-occurrence clustering, as were five repertoires with anomalous nucleotide sharing. Held by TCRdb, this immuneACCESS table contains in-frame sequences only and omits some clones. Under half of the omission traces to an unresolved V gene where checked; the cause of the rest is unknown. Clone size and V and J calls were adopted from that table, with D and trimming inferred from the DNA. The sample table shows under 200,000 clones, and roughly 74% are seen once. The top ten hold more than 4% of the sample.

Input material: PBMCs. The source of this sequence is a male donor in good health and CMV-seronegative. The V gene is TRBV5-4 and the J gene is TRBJ1-2; 8 bases in the junction line up with TRBD1. DNA sequence: TGTGCCAGCAGGTCTGTCGGACAGGGAGAGGGCTACACCTTC. Its protein is CASRSVGQGEGYTF.